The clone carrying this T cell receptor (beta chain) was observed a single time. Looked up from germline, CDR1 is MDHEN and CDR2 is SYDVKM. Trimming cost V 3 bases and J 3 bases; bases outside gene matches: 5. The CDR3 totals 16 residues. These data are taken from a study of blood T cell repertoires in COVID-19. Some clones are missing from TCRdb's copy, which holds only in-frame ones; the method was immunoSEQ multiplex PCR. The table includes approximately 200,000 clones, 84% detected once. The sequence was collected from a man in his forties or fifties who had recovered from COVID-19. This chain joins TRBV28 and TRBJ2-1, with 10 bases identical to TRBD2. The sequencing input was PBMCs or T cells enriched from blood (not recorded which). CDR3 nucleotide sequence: TGTGCCAGCAGTTTGTCCCTAGCGGGGGTCTACAATGAGCAGTTCTTC. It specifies CASSLSLAGVYNEQFF.